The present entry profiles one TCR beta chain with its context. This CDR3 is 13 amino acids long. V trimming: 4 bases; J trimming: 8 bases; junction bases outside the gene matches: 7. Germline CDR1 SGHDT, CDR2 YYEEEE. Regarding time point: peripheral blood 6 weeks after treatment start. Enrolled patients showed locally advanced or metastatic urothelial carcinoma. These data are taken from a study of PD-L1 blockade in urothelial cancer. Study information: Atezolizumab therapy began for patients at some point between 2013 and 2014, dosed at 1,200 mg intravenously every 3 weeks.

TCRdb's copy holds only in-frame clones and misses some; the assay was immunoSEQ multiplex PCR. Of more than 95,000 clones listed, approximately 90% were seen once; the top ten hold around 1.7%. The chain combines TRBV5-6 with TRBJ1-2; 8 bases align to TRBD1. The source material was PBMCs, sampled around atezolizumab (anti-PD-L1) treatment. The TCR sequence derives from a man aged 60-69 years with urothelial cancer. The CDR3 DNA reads TGTGCCAGCAGCCCGGACAGGGTGCGGGGCTACACCTTC. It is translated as CASSPDRVRGYTF.